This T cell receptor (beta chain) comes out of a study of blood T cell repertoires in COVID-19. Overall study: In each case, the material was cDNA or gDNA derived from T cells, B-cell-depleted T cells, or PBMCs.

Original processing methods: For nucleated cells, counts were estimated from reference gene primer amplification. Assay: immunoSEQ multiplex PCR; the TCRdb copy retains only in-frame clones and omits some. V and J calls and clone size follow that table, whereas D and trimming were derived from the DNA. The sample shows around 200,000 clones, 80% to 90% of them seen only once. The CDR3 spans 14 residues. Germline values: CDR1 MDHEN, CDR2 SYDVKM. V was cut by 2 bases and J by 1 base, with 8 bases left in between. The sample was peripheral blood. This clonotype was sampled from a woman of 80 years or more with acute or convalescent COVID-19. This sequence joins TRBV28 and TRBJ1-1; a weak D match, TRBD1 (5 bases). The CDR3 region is CASSLRTRNTEAFF. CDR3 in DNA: TGTGCCAGCAGTTTAAGGACAAGGAACACTGAAGCTTTCTTT.